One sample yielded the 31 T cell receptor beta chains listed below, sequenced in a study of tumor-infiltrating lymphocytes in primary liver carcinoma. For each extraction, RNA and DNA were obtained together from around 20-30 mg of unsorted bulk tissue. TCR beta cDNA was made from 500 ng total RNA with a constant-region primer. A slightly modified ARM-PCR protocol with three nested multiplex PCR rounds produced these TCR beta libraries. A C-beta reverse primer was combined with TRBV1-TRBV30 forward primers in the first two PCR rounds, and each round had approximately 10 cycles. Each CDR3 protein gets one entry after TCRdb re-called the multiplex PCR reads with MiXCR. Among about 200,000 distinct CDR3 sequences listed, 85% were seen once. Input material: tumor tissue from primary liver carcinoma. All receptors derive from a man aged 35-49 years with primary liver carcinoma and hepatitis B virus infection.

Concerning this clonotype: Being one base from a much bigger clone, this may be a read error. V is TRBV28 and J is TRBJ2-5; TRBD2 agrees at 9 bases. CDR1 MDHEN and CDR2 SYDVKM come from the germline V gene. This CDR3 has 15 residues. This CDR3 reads CVSHLASGVQETQYF. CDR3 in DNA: TGTGTCAGTCATTTGGCTAGCGGGGTCCAAGAGACCCAGTACTTC.

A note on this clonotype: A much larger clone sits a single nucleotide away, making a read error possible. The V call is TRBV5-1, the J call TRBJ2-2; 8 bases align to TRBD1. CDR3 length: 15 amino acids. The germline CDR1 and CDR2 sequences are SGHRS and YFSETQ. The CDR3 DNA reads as TGCGCCAGCAGCTTGCAGGGGGCGAACACCGGGGAGCTGTATTTT. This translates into CASSLQGANTGELYF.

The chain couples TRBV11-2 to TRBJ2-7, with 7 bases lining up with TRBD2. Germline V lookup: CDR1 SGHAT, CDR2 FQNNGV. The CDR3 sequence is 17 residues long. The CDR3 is CACRQGLEGGWSYEQYF. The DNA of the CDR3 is TGTGCTTGCAGACAAGGACTAGAGGGAGGGTGGTCCTACGAGCAGTACTTC.

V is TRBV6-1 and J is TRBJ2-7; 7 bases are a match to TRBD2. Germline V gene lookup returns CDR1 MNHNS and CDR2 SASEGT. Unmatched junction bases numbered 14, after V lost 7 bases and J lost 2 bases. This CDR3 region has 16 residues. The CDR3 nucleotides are TGTGCCAGCAATATGCTAGCGGACAACGAAGCCTACGAGCAGTACTTC. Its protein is CASNMLADNEAYEQYF.

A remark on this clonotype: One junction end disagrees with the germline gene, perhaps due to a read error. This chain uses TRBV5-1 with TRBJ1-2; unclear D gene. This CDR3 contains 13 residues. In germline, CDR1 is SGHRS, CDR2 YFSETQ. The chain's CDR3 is CASSLLSDYDYTF. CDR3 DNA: TGCGCCAGCAGCTTGCTGTCGGATTATGACTACACCTTC.

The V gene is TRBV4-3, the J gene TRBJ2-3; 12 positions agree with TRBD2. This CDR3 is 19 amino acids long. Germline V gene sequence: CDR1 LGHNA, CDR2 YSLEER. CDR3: CANSQDRASGRALVDTQYF. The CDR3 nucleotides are TGCGCAAACAGCCAAGATCGGGCTAGCGGGAGGGCCCTCGTAGATACGCAGTATTTT.

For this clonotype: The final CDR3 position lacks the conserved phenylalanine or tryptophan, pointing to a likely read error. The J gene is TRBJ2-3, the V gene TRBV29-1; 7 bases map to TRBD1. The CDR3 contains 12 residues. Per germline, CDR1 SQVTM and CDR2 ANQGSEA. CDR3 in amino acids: CSVHRGSDTQYL. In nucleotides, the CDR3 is TGCAGCGTACACAGGGGCTCAGATACACAGTATTTA.

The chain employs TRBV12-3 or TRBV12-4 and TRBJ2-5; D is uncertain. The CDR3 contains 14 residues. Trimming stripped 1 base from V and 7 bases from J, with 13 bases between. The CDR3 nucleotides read TGTGCCAGCAGTTTAGGAACCGCCTTTCGGACCCAGTACTTC. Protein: CASSLGTAFRTQYF.

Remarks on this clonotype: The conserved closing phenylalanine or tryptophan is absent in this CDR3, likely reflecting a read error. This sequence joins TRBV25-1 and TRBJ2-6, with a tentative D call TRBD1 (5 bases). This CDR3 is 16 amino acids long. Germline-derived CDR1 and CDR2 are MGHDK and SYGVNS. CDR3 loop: CASSEGVDPGANALTI. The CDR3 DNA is TGTGCCAGCAGTGAAGGAGTGGACCCTGGGGCCAACGCCCTGACTATC.

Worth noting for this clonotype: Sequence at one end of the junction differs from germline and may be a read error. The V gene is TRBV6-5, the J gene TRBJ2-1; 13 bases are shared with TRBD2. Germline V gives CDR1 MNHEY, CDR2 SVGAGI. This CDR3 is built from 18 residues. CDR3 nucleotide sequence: TGTGTCAGCAGCGAAGCCAAGTTCGGACTAGCGGGGGACAATGAGCAGTTCTTC. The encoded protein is CVSSEAKFGLAGDNEQFF.

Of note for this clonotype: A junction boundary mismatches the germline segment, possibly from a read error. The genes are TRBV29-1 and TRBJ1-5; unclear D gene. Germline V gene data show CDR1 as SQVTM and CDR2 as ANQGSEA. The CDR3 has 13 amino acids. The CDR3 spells CSVMVQSNRPQHF. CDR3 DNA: TGCAGTGTTATGGTACAGTCTAATCGGCCCCAGCATTTT.

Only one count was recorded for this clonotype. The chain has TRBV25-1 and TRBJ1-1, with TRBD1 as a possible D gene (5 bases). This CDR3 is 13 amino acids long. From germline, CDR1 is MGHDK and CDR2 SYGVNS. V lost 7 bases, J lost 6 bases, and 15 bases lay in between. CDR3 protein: CASMSGSLSEAFF. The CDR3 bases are TGTGCCAGCATGTCAGGGTCTCTCTCTGAAGCTTTCTTT.

CDR3 residues: CASSLTRQDYGYTF. The CDR3 DNA reads as TGTGCCAGCAGTCTGACAAGGCAGGACTATGGCTACACCTTC. This chain uses TRBV12-3 or TRBV12-4 with TRBJ1-2; D gene unclear. The CDR3 runs to 14 residues. Trimming stripped 5 bases from V and 3 bases from J, with 13 bases between.

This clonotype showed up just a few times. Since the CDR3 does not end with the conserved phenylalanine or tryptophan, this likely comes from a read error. CDR3 residues: CVSSLGSGFYNEQFL. The CDR3 nucleotides read TGTGTCAGCAGCCTCGGGAGCGGATTCTACAATGAGCAGTTCTTA. V usage is TRBV28 and J usage is TRBJ2-1, with D perhaps matching TRBD2 (6 bases). The CDR3 is made up of 15 amino acids. Germline CDR1 and CDR2: MDHEN and SYDVKM.

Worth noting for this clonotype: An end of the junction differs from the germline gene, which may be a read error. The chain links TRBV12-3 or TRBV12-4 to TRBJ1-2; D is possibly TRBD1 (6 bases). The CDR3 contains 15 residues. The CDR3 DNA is TGTGCCAACAGTGCCCGGACAGAGATGGACTATGGCTACACCTTC. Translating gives CANSARTEMDYGYTF.

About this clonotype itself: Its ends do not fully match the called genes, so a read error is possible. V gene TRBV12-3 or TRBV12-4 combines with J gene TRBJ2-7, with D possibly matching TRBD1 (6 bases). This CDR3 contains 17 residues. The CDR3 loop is CANSLEWWKGVRYEQYF. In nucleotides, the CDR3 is TGTGCCAACAGTTTAGAATGGTGGAAGGGGGTAAGATACGAGCAGTACTTC.

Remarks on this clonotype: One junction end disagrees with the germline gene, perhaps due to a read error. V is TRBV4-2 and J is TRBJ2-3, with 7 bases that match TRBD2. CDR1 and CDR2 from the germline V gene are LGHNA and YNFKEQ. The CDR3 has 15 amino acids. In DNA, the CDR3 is TGTACCAGCAGCCGAAGGACGGGGGGAACAAATACGCAGTATTTT. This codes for CTSSRRTGGTNTQYF.

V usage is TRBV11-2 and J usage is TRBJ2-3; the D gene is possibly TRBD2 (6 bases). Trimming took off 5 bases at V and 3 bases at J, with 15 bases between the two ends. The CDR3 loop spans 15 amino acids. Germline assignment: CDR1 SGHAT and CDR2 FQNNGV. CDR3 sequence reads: CASSDSGKFTDTQYF. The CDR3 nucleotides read TGTGCCAGCAGCGATAGCGGAAAGTTTACAGATACGCAGTATTTT.

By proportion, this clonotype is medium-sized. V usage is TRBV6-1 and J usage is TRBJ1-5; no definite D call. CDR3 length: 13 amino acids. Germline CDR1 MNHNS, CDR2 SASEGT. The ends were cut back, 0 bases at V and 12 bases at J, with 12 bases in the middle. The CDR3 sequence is CASSEALLSNQHF. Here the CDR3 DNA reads TGTGCCAGCAGTGAAGCGCTTCTAAGTAACCAGCATTTT.

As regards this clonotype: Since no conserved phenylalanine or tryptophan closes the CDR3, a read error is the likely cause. Here the CDR3 reads CARSSPGLASSYEQYS. The CDR3 DNA is TGTGCCAGAAGTTCCCCCGGACTAGCGAGCTCCTACGAGCAGTACTCC. This chain uses TRBV28 with TRBJ2-7; 9 positions agree with TRBD2. The CDR3 consists of 16 residues. In germline, CDR1 is MDHEN, CDR2 SYDVKM.

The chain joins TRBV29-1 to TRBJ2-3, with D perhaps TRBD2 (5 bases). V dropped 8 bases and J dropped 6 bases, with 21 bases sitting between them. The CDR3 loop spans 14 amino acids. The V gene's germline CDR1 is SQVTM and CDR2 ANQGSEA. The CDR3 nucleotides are TGCAGCTTCGTAGTGGGAGATAGTAGTGATACGCAGTATTTT. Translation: CSFVVGDSSDTQYF.

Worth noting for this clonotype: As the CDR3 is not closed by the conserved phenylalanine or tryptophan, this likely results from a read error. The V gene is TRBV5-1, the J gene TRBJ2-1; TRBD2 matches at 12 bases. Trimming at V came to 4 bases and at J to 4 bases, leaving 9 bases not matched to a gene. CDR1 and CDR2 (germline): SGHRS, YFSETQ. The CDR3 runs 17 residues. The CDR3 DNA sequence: TGCGCCAGCAGCAGTTATTCGACTAGCGGGAGTTACAATGAGCAGTTCTAC. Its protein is CASSSYSTSGSYNEQFY.

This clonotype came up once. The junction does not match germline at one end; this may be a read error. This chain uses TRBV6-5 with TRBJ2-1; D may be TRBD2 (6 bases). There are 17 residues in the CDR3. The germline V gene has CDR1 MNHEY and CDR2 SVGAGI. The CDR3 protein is CVSSYCAGWVSYNEQFF. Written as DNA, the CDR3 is TGTGTCAGCAGTTACTGCGCGGGGTGGGTGTCCTACAATGAGCAGTTCTTC.

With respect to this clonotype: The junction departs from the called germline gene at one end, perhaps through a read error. CDR3 sequence: CASSSEEDSEAIF. CDR3 DNA sequence: TGCGCCAGCAGCTCCGAGGAGGACAGTGAAGCTATCTTT. This chain links TRBV5-1 with TRBJ1-1; the D gene is possibly TRBD1 (6 bases). The CDR3 spans 13 residues. Germline CDR1 and CDR2: SGHRS and YFSETQ.

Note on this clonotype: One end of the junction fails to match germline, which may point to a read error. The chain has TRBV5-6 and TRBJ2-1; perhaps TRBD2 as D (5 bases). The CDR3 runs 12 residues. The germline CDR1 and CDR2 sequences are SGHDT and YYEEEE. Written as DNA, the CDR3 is TGTACCAGCAGCTTTAGCGATAGGGCCCAGTTCTTC. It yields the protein CTSSFSDRAQFF.

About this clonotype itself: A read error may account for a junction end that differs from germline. In DNA form, the CDR3 reads TGTGCCAGCAGCCCCGCAGCGCAGGCTAACCAGCCCCACCAATTT. This gives the protein CASSPAAQANQPHQF. The rearrangement joins TRBV12-3 or TRBV12-4 to TRBJ1-5; D gene unclear. CDR3 length equals 15 residues.

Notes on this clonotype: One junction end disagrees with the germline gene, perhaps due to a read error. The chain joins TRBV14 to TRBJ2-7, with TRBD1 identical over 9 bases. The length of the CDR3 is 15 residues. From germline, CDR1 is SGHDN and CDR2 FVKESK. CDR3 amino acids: CASSLPGQGSYEQYF. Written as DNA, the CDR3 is TGTGCCAGTAGCCTACCGGGACAGGGCTCCTACGAGCAGTACTTC. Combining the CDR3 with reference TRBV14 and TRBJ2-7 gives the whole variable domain EAGVTQFPSHSVIEKGQTVTLRCDPISGHDNLYWYRRVMGKEIKFLLHFVKESKQDESGMPNNRFLAERTGGTYSTLKVQPAELEDSGVYFCASSLPGQGSYEQYFGPGTRLTVT.

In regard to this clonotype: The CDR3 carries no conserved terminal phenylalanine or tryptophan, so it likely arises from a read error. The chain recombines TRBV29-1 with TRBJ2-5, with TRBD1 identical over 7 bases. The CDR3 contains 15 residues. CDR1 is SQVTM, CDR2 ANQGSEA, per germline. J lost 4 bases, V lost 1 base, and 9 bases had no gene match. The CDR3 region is CSVEAERGRAETQYL. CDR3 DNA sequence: TGCAGCGTTGAAGCGGAAAGGGGGCGAGCAGAGACCCAGTACCTA.

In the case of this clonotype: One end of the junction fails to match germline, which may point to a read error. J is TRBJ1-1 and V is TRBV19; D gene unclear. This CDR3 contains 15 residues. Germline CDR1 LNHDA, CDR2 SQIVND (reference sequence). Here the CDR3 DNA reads TGTGTCAGTAGTGTTGGACTTGTCCCGGGTACTGAAGCTTTCTTT. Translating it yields CVSSVGLVPGTEAFF.

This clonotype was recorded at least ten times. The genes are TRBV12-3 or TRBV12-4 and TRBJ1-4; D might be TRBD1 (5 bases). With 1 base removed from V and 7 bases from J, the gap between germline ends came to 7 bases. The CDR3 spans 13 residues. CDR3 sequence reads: CASSLVGTEKLFF. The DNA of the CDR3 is TGTGCCAGCAGTTTAGTCGGGACTGAAAAACTGTTTTTT.

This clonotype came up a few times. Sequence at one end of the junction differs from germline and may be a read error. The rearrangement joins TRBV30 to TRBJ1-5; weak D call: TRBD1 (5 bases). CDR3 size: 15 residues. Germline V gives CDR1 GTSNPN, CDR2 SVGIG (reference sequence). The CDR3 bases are TGTGCCTGGGCCCTCGCGGGGGAGCGCAATCAGCCTCAGCATTTT. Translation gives CAWALAGERNQPQHF.